This TCR beta chain was retrieved from a study of T cell responses to AZD1222 COVID-19 vaccine. Germline-derived CDR1 and CDR2 are MNHNY and SVGAGI (reference sequence). V was shortened by 2 bases and J by 4 bases, with 6 bases between the two germline ends. CDR3 size: 13 residues. Sequencing used immunoSEQ multiplex PCR; TCRdb keeps in-frame clones, though not all of them. The sample lists 180,000 or so clones, 70% to 90% occurring once. This specimen was peripheral blood, taken on day 0 of AZD1222 vaccination. This rearrangement joins TRBV6-6 to TRBJ2-1; D gene unclear. The clonotype comes from an adult in good health. In DNA form, the CDR3 reads TGTGCCAGCAGTTACCAGAATTACAATGAGCAGTTCTTC. Its protein product is CASSYQNYNEQFF.